This T cell receptor (beta chain) was observed in a study of blood T cell repertoires in COVID-19. Up to 2 weeks before entering the study, exposed participants had met a COVID-19 case. The CDR3 consists of 14 residues. J gave up 7 bases and V 7 bases, and 2 bases lay outside the gene matches. Germline V lookup: CDR1 MGHDK, CDR2 SYGVNS. This clone was seen only a few times. Profiling relied on immunoSEQ multiplex PCR, and the TCRdb table lists in-frame clones only, not all of them. In the table there are 300,000 to 450,000 clones, roughly 90% of which are singletons. The rearrangement uses TRBV25-1 and TRBJ1-6, with 12 bases aligning to TRBD1. The receptor was isolated from a woman under 40 who had been exposed to COVID-19. The source material was PBMCs or T cells enriched from blood (not recorded which). DNA for the CDR3: TGTGCCAGCACCGGGACAGGGGGCAATTCACCCCTCCACTTT. This codes for CASTGTGGNSPLHF.